Presented here are 26 T cell receptor beta chains from one specimen sequenced in a study of control samples from healthy donors and cancer patients (TCRdb year 2020). Library method: the immunoSEQ multiplex PCR assay. In its TCRdb copy, this immuneACCESS table keeps in-frame sequences only and misses some clones. Where compared with another copy, unresolved V genes explain less than half of these, and the others have no known cause. The sample table holds some 120,000 clones, of which approximately 90% were seen once. The top ten clonotypes cover about 2.1% of the sample. Sequencing used blood. The receptors shown here come from a woman between 65 and 79 years old in good health.

V usage is TRBV11-2 and J usage is TRBJ1-4; 7 nucleotides match TRBD1. Trimming removed 4 bases from V and 8 bases from J; junction bases left unmatched: 13. CDR1 is SGHAT and CDR2 is FQNNGV in the germline V gene. The CDR3 spans 16 residues. This CDR3 is CASSSSKTGRGEKLFF. The CDR3 DNA sequence: TGTGCCAGCAGCTCCTCTAAGACAGGGCGTGGAGAAAAACTGTTTTTT. Full variable domain (outside the CDR3, taken from reference TRBV11-2 and TRBJ1-4): EAGVAQSPRYKIIEKRQSVAFWCNPISGHATLYWYQQILGQGPKLLIQFQNNGVVDDSQLPKDRFSAERLKGVDSTLKIQPAKLEDSAVYLCASSSSKTGRGEKLFFGSGTQLSVL.

The chain carries TRBV6-5 and TRBJ1-1; D is uncertain. V was pared by 0 bases and J by 3 bases, with 14 bases between. This CDR3 is 16 amino acids long. Germline lookup yields CDR1 MNHEY and CDR2 SVGAGI. The CDR3 region is CASSYSRLRFDTEAFF. Here the CDR3 DNA reads TGTGCCAGCAGTTACTCGAGACTACGGTTCGACACTGAAGCTTTCTTT.

The CDR3 region is CATSSFRSSGQPQHF. The CDR3 DNA sequence: TGTGCCACCAGCAGTTTTCGGTCGTCGGGCCAGCCCCAGCATTTT. This chain links TRBV15 with TRBJ1-5; D gene uncertain. Germline values: CDR1 LNHNV, CDR2 YYDKDF (reference sequence). There are 15 residues in the CDR3. V lost 3 bases, J lost 7 bases, and 16 bases lay in between.

J is TRBJ2-3 and V is TRBV2, with D maybe TRBD1 (5 bases). Germline V gene sequence: CDR1 SNHLY, CDR2 FYNNEI. V lost 1 base and J lost 6, with 8 bases in between. There are 13 residues in the CDR3. CDR3 in amino acids: CASSEVKGDTQYF. The CDR3 DNA reads TGTGCCAGCAGTGAAGTGAAGGGGGATACGCAGTATTTT.

This chain joins TRBV11-3 and TRBJ2-1; D uncertain. The germline gives CDR1 SGHNT, CDR2 YENEEA. The CDR3 runs 15 residues. V shed 5 bases and J shed 0 bases, with 11 bases lying between them. CDR3 sequence: CASSPRPSSYNEQFF. As DNA, the CDR3 is TGTGCCAGCAGCCCCCGACCGAGCTCCTACAATGAGCAGTTCTTC.

The genes are TRBV12-3 or TRBV12-4 and TRBJ1-6; D gene unclear. Trimming removed 2 bases at V and 9 bases at J, with 8 bases between. This CDR3 spans 13 amino acids. CDR3 sequence (DNA): TGTGCCAGCAGTTTAAAACTTGCTTCACCCCTCCACTTT. It specifies CASSLKLASPLHF.

V and J are TRBV7-6 and TRBJ2-3; tentatively, D is TRBD2 (6 bases). Trimming removed 1 base from V and 5 bases from J, with 13 bases in between. The V gene's germline CDR1 is SGHVS and CDR2 FNYEAQ. The CDR3 has 15 amino acids. Here the CDR3 reads CASSLGGVVKDTQYF. CDR3 in DNA: TGTGCCAGCAGCTTAGGCGGGGTAGTAAAAGATACGCAGTATTTT.

V is TRBV4-3 and J is TRBJ1-2; 9 bases are a match to TRBD1. V was pared by 0 bases and J by 7 bases, with 3 bases of the junction left unmatched. CDR1 is LGHNA and CDR2 is YSLEER in the germline V gene. CDR3 length: 14 amino acids. Here the CDR3 reads CASSQDEDRGGYTF. The CDR3 DNA reads TGCGCCAGCAGCCAAGATGAGGACAGGGGTGGCTACACCTTC.

V usage is TRBV11-3 and J usage is TRBJ2-3; a weak D match, TRBD2 (6 bases). This CDR3 is 14 amino acids long. V lost 1 base to trimming and J lost 2 bases, with 7 bases between them. Germline values: CDR1 SGHNT, CDR2 YENEEA. In DNA form, the CDR3 reads TGTGCCAGCAGCTTAGGGGGGGACACAGATACGCAGTATTTT. Amino acids: CASSLGGDTDTQYF.

DNA for the CDR3: TGCAGCGCGGCCAGGGGGCGGGGGGGCTACACCTTC. It specifies CSAARGRGGYTF. This chain links TRBV29-1 with TRBJ1-2; 8 bases fit TRBD1. CDR1 and CDR2 from the germline V gene are SQVTM and ANQGSEA. The length of the CDR3 is 12 residues. Unmatched junction bases numbered 9, after V lost 7 bases and J lost 8 bases.

The chain combines TRBV7-6 with TRBJ2-7; 7 bases map to TRBD2. V dropped 1 base and J dropped 6; count of bases not matched to a gene: 9. The germline V gene encodes CDR1 SGHVS and CDR2 FNYEAQ. This CDR3 region has 15 residues. CDR3 amino acids: CASSLGGAGESEQYF. The CDR3 DNA reads as TGTGCCAGCAGCTTAGGCGGTGCGGGGGAGTCCGAGCAGTACTTC.

This sequence joins TRBV2 and TRBJ1-2; TRBD1 matches 7 bases. After removal of 2 bases from V and 7 bases from J, the junction contained 7 bases not matched to a gene. The V gene's germline CDR1 is SNHLY and CDR2 FYNNEI. CDR3 length equals 14 residues. CDR3 coding DNA: TGTGCCAGCAGTGAAAAGGGGGCGCGACTTGGCTACACCTTC. Translating it yields CASSEKGARLGYTF.

This CDR3 is CASSLRDGAQHF. Written as DNA, the CDR3 is TGTGCCAGCAGTTTACGGGACGGAGCCCAGCATTTT. The rearrangement joins TRBV27 to TRBJ1-5; a possible D gene is TRBD1 (5 bases). The CDR3 consists of 12 residues. The germline V gene encodes CDR1 MNHEY and CDR2 SMNVEV (reference sequence). Trimming took 2 bases from V and 11 from J, leaving 10 bases between them.

The rearrangement links TRBV7-3 to TRBJ2-5, with TRBD1 matching 8 bases. The J segment lost 2 bases and the V segment lost 5 bases, leaving 1 base of the junction unmatched. The CDR3 covers 13 residues. The germline CDR1 and CDR2 sequences are SGHTA and FQGTGA. For the CDR3, the DNA is TGTGCCAGCAGCCAGGGGGCTCAAGAGACCCAGTACTTC. It yields the protein CASSQGAQETQYF.

The gene calls are TRBV7-8 and TRBJ2-7; TRBD1 or TRBD2 may be the D gene (5 bases each). Per germline, CDR1 SGHVS and CDR2 FQNEAQ. Trimming took 5 bases from V and 0 from J, leaving 17 bases between them. The CDR3 is 16 residues long. The CDR3 nucleotides are TGTGCCAGCAGCCCCCCCCGCGCAGGGACCTCCTACGAGCAGTACTTC. Its translation is CASSPPRAGTSYEQYF.

This sequence joins TRBV3-1 (or the pseudogene TRBV3-2) and TRBJ1-3; D uncertain. CDR1 and CDR2 from the germline V gene are LGHDT and YNNKEL (reference sequence). This CDR3 is 14 amino acids long. The V end lost 3 bases, the J end lost 4 bases, and 10 bases lay between the germline ends. The CDR3: CASSHQGSGNTIYF. CDR3 nucleotides: TGTGCCAGCAGCCATCAAGGGTCCGGAAACACCATATATTTT.

This clone was counted once. The chain employs TRBV5-1 and TRBJ2-1; 8 bases line up with TRBD2. Per the germline V gene, CDR1 is SGHRS and CDR2 is YFSETQ. V lost 0 bases, J lost 5 bases, and 4 bases stayed unmatched. The CDR3 contains 15 residues. Here the CDR3 reads CASSLGAGAHNEQFF. Here the CDR3 DNA reads TGCGCCAGCAGCTTGGGAGCGGGGGCTCACAATGAGCAGTTCTTC.

V usage is TRBV4-2 and J usage is TRBJ1-2; D uncertain. CDR3 length: 15 residues. Germline-derived CDR1 and CDR2 are LGHNA and YNFKEQ. V was shortened by 0 bases and J by 4 bases, with 12 bases between the two germline ends. In DNA form, the CDR3 reads TGTGCCAGCAGCCAAGAGTCCCAGAGGAGCTATGGCTACACCTTC. This translates into CASSQESQRSYGYTF.

The chain uses TRBV11-2 and TRBJ1-2; TRBD1 is a possible D gene (6 bases). The CDR3 consists of 13 residues. In germline, CDR1 is SGHAT, CDR2 FQNNGV. V was shortened by 5 bases and J by 4 bases, with 11 bases between the two germline ends. As DNA, the CDR3 is TGTGCCAGCAGCGTAGGACAGATCTATGGCTACACCTTC. As protein: CASSVGQIYGYTF.

The CDR3 sequence: CASSLLQRGSSTDTQYF. The DNA of the CDR3 is TGTGCCAGCAGCTTGCTACAGCGGGGGAGTAGCACAGATACGCAGTATTTT. This chain connects TRBV5-6 to TRBJ2-3; 8 bases line up with TRBD2. The trim removed 1 base at V and 0 bases at J, leaving 7 bases unmatched. The CDR3 has 17 residues. Germline loops: CDR1 SGHDT, CDR2 YYEEEE.

J is TRBJ2-7 and V is TRBV9; D is uncertain. Germline CDR1 and CDR2: SGDLS and YYNGEE. V was shortened by 0 bases and J by 0 bases, with 7 bases between the two germline ends. The CDR3 totals 14 residues. This chain's CDR3 is CASSVAGYSYEQYF. The CDR3 DNA reads TGTGCCAGCAGCGTAGCAGGTTACTCCTACGAGCAGTACTTC.

This rearrangement joins TRBV6-2 or TRBV6-3 to TRBJ2-3; 14 bases agree with TRBD2. Trimming took 5 bases from V and 4 from J; bases not matched to a gene: 8. The germline V gene has CDR1 MNHEY and CDR2 SVGEGT. This CDR3 region has 17 residues. As DNA, the CDR3 is TGTGCCAGCAGTAGGAGGACTAGCGGGGGGAGTTCAGATACGCAGTATTTT. Translation gives CASSRRTSGGSSDTQYF.

This clone was seen a single time. This chain joins TRBV6-6 and TRBJ1-3; D perhaps matches TRBD1 (6 bases). The CDR3 is 15 residues long. Trimming removed 2 bases from V and 0 bases from J, with 8 bases in between. Germline CDR1 reads MNHNY; CDR2 reads SVGAGI (reference sequence). The CDR3 loop reads CASSYEGDSGNTIYF. The CDR3 DNA follows: TGTGCCAGCAGTTACGAGGGGGACTCTGGAAACACCATATATTTT.

The chain employs TRBV29-1 and TRBJ2-5, with 9 bases that match TRBD1. Germline loops: CDR1 SQVTM, CDR2 ANQGSEA. This CDR3 contains 15 residues. With 0 bases clipped from V and 5 bases from J, the junction kept 7 bases outside the gene matches. CDR3 nucleotides: TGCAGCGTTGAAGATCAGACAGGGGGTTTGGAGACCCAGTACTTC. The encoded protein is CSVEDQTGGLETQYF.

The V call is TRBV5-5, the J call TRBJ2-2; 8 nucleotides align to TRBD1. Germline CDR1 and CDR2: SGHKS and YYEKEE (reference sequence). V dropped 4 bases and J dropped 7; count of bases not matched to a gene: 6. This CDR3 is 14 amino acids long. The CDR3, as DNA: TGTGCCAGCAGCAGGACAGGGCGGGGCGGGGAGCTGTTTTTT. It encodes CASSRTGRGGELFF.

The gene calls are TRBV5-1 and TRBJ2-5; a possible D gene is TRBD2 (7 bases). Trimming removed 7 bases from V and 5 bases from J, with 12 bases in between. The CDR3 is made up of 12 amino acids. The germline gives CDR1 SGHRS, CDR2 YFSETQ. CDR3 sequence: CASAEGGETQYF. The CDR3 DNA reads TGCGCCAGCGCGGAGGGGGGGGAGACCCAGTACTTC.